In its sample, the clone carrying this T cell receptor (beta chain) was seen many times. Its antigen is currently unknown. As to time point: sample taken at primary tumor resection. Trimming left V 5 bases short and J 5 bases short, with 9 bases between. Germline loops: CDR1 SGHTA, CDR2 FQGNSA. This CDR3 region has 13 residues. These data originate in a study of spatial heterogeneity in lung cancer. The study's findings and limits: The counts of expanded TCRs, ubiquitous and regional, tracked ubiquitous and regional nonsynonymous mutations, respectively. In tumors, expanded intratumoral alpha and beta TCR counts tracked mutation counts.

A distinct unique molecular identifier was carried by each TCR cDNA molecule. TCRdb recomputed calls from the 5' RACE reads with MiXCR, one row per CDR3 protein. The table records 20,000 to 25,000 distinct CDR3 sequences, approximately 6.5% of them present only once. Sequences were derived from lung tumor tissue, sampled at surgery. The origin of this receptor is a male donor with early-stage non-small cell lung cancer. J is TRBJ2-2 and V is TRBV7-2; weak D call: TRBD1 (6 bases). Written as DNA, the CDR3 is TGTGCCAGCAGCCCCGGACAGACCGGGGAGCTGTTTTTT. This translates into CASSPGQTGELFF.